These 5 T cell receptor beta chains were sequenced from one sample in a study of cytomegalovirus exposure and HLA in healthy donors. Primers: 60 Vbeta forward and 13 Jbeta reverse. The protocol was immunoSEQ multiplex PCR, while the TCRdb copy is restricted to in-frame clones and leaves out a portion. This sample yields 250,000 to 350,000 clones, of which around two thirds are seen a single time; 2% to 2.5% belongs to the top ten. The sample taken for sequencing was PBMCs. The receptors come from a female donor in good health and CMV-seronegative.

The gene calls are TRBV2 and TRBJ1-5; maybe TRBD1 (5 bases). V was clipped by 3 bases and J by 6 bases, with 9 bases between them. The CDR3 is made up of 13 amino acids. Germline CDR1 is SNHLY and CDR2 is FYNNEI. The CDR3 loop is CASSEEGAQPQHF. In DNA, the CDR3 is TGTGCCAGCAGTGAGGAAGGGGCTCAGCCCCAGCATTTT.

The V call is TRBV5-6, the J call TRBJ2-1; weak D call: TRBD2 (6 bases). Trimming left V 4 bases short and J 8 bases short, with 10 bases between. Looked up from germline, CDR1 is SGHDT and CDR2 is YYEEEE. CDR3 length equals 12 residues. CDR3 sequence reads: CASSLGGYEQFF. CDR3 nucleotides: TGTGCCAGCAGCCTCGGAGGGTATGAGCAGTTCTTC.

With regard to this clone: This is likely a read error, given that the CDR3 carries no conserved phenylalanine or tryptophan at its end. The gene calls are TRBV2 and TRBJ1-1; tentatively, D is TRBD1 (6 bases). V was shortened by 9 bases and J by 10 bases, with 18 bases between the two germline ends. The CDR3 length is 12 residues. Germline loops: CDR1 SNHLY, CDR2 FYNNEI. CDR3 amino acids: CASEGGAGRAFS. The CDR3 nucleotides are TGTGCCAGTGAGGGGGGGGCAGGGAGAGCTTTCTCT.

This clone was recorded only once. CDR3 sequence reads: CASSLQGFVYEQYF. The DNA for the CDR3 is TGTGCCAGCAGTCTTCAGGGGTTCGTCTACGAGCAGTACTTC. This chain connects TRBV11-2 to TRBJ2-5; a possible D gene is TRBD1 (6 bases). TRBJ2-7 matches the DNA end more closely, so the J call is doubtful. Germline V gives CDR1 SGHAT, CDR2 FQNNGV. CDR3 size: 14 residues.

A few counts support this clone. V is TRBV19 and J is TRBJ2-1, with 11 bases matching TRBD2. The junction had 16 bases not matched to a gene; V was cut back by 5 bases and J by 7 bases. The CDR3 length is 18 residues. Germline CDR1 and CDR2: LNHDA and SQIVND (reference sequence). CDR3 bases: TGTGCCAGTAGTGCCAAAGCTCCCTTTAGCGGGAGGGGGAATGAGCAGTTCTTC. It specifies CASSAKAPFSGRGNEQFF. Variable domain in full (rest from reference TRBV19 and TRBJ2-1): DGGITQSPKYLFRKEGQNVTLSCEQNLNHDAMYWYRQDPGQGLRLIYYSQIVNDFQKGDIAEGYSVSREKKESFPLTVTSAQKNPTAFYLCASSAKAPFSGRGNEQFFGPGTRLTVL.